Following are 10 T cell receptor beta chains from one sample sequenced in a study of T-cell memory formation after mild COVID-19. One entry per CDR3 protein results from TCRdb running MiXCR on the 5' RACE reads. There are 550,000 to 600,000 distinct CDR3 sequences in the sample; approximately 15% occur only once, and roughly 8% lies in the top ten. The sample consisted of PBMCs or a T cell subset sorted from them (not recorded which). The source is an adult woman who had mild COVID-19 (a few samples of this study predate the infection). Cell type and time point are not known.

The chain is built from TRBV29-1 and TRBJ2-5, with TRBD1 as a possible D gene (5 bases). The CDR3 covers 12 residues. Trimming took off 3 bases at V and 1 base at J, with 6 bases between the two ends. Germline CDR1 SQVTM, CDR2 ANQGSEA. Here the CDR3 DNA reads TGCAGCGTTGACAGGGTCCAAGAGACCCAGTACTTC. It specifies CSVDRVQETQYF.

The chain carries TRBV28 and TRBJ1-2, with 9 bases fitting TRBD1. The germline CDR1 and CDR2 sequences are MDHEN and SYDVKM. Trimming removed 5 bases from V and 6 bases from J; junction bases left unmatched: 4. The CDR3 has 13 amino acids. The CDR3 DNA sequence: TGTGCCAGCAGTGATGGACAGGGGAATGGCTACACCTTC. As protein: CASSDGQGNGYTF.

The sample holds a few counts of this clonotype. The chain employs TRBV2 and TRBJ2-1; TRBD2 is a possible D gene (5 bases). Per the germline V gene, CDR1 is SNHLY and CDR2 is FYNNEI. With 5 bases removed from V and 9 bases from J, the gap between germline ends came to 8 bases. The length of the CDR3 is 11 residues. The CDR3 region has the DNA TGTGCCAGCAGTAGCCTAGCTGAGCAGTTCTTC. Residues: CASSSLAEQFF.

This rearrangement joins TRBV15 to TRBJ2-1, with D tentatively TRBD1 or TRBD2 (5 bases each). The CDR3 runs 16 residues. V was shortened by 1 base and J by 4 bases, with 14 bases between the two germline ends. Germline loops: CDR1 LNHNV, CDR2 YYDKDF (reference sequence). CDR3 loop: CATSRGDLRNYNEQFF. Here the CDR3 DNA reads TGTGCCACCAGCAGAGGGGACCTACGGAATTACAATGAGCAGTTCTTC.

This clonotype has just a few counts. The CDR3, as DNA: TGTGCCAGCAGCTTAGGTGGGGGGACAAGTGGAAACACCATATATTTT. Amino acids: CASSLGGGTSGNTIYF. V usage is TRBV7-8 and J usage is TRBJ1-3, with D possibly being TRBD1 (6 bases). Trimming took 1 base from V and 3 from J, leaving 13 bases between them. Germline-derived CDR1 and CDR2 are SGHVS and FQNEAQ. The length of the CDR3 is 16 residues.

The chain employs TRBV12-3 or TRBV12-4 and TRBJ2-1, with TRBD2 identical over 15 bases. CDR3 length equals 16 residues. V shed 1 base and J 9 bases; nucleotides not matched to a gene: 4. The CDR3 protein is CASSLGTSGGVSEQFF. The CDR3 DNA reads TGTGCCAGCAGTTTAGGGACTAGCGGGGGGGTCAGTGAGCAGTTCTTC.

This clonotype showed up just a few times. This rearrangement joins TRBV7-9 to TRBJ2-3; 14 nucleotides match TRBD2. Germline CDR1 reads SEHNR; CDR2 reads FQNEAQ (reference sequence). V lost 0 bases to trimming and J lost 5 bases; unmatched junction nucleotides: 10. This CDR3 has 19 residues. In DNA, the CDR3 is TGTGCCAGCAGCTTAGCGCCCCGACTAGCGGGGGGGCCAGGAGATACGCAGTATTTT. Translation: CASSLAPRLAGGPGDTQYF.

This clonotype was seen a few times. The chain is built from TRBV20-1 and TRBJ1-5, with a tentative D call TRBD1 (5 bases). Per germline, CDR1 DFQATT and CDR2 SNEGSKA (reference sequence). V lost 1 base and J 0 bases, leaving 13 bases between the germline ends. This CDR3 contains 16 residues. This chain's CDR3 is CSARGARQTSNQPQHF. Here the CDR3 DNA reads TGCAGTGCTAGAGGAGCTAGACAGACTAGCAATCAGCCCCAGCATTTT.

V usage is TRBV6-2 or TRBV6-3 and J usage is TRBJ2-2; D may be TRBD2 (6 bases). The CDR3 length is 15 residues. Germline V CDR1 and CDR2: MNHEY, SVGEGT. Deletions cut 4 bases from V and 5 bases from J, with 14 bases between. The CDR3, as DNA: TGTGCCAGCAGTTCGGGGGTAGCAGAAACCGGGGAGCTGTTTTTT. Protein product: CASSSGVAETGELFF.

This clonotype was seen more than once but under ten times. The chain has TRBV29-1 and TRBJ2-3; tentative D call: TRBD2 (6 bases). Germline CDR1 is SQVTM and CDR2 is ANQGSEA. V lost 3 bases and J lost 4, with 11 bases in between. The CDR3 runs 13 residues. The DNA of the CDR3 is TGCAGCGTTGACGTGGAGGGGTCAGATACGCAGTATTTT. It translates to CSVDVEGSDTQYF.